These 21 T cell receptor beta chains were all obtained from the same sample, sequenced in a study of T-cell reconstitution after alpha-beta-depleted transplantation in children. Unique molecular identifiers were incorporated during preparation of the TCRbeta library. One entry per CDR3 protein results from TCRdb running MiXCR on the PCR reads. This table holds 300,000 or so distinct CDR3 sequences, 9.9% found once. The sample consisted of PBMCs from the stem cell graft donor, taken from the stem cell graft. The receptor source for this set is a human donor who donated a stem cell graft to a child with SCID.

A few counts support this clonotype. This chain connects TRBV5-1 to TRBJ1-4, with no clear D. The CDR3 is 14 residues long. CDR1 and CDR2 (germline): SGHRS, YFSETQ. Trimming stripped 5 bases from V and 0 bases from J, with 8 bases between. The CDR3, as DNA: TGCGCCAGCAGTAACTCCGCAACTAATGAAAAACTGTTTTTT. Translated: CASSNSATNEKLFF.

The table lists this clonotype with many counts. The chain joins TRBV29-1 to TRBJ1-5; a weak D match, TRBD1 (5 bases). The CDR3 length is 14 residues. The germline V gene has CDR1 SQVTM and CDR2 ANQGSEA. Between the trimmed V and J ends, which lost 3 bases and 3 bases, there was a span of 12 bases. The chain's CDR3 is CSVEGGPDNQPQHF. In DNA form, the CDR3 reads TGCAGCGTTGAGGGGGGACCAGACAATCAGCCCCAGCATTTT.

This clonotype was detected only a few times. The chain combines TRBV2 with TRBJ2-1, with 8 bases matching TRBD1. With 7 bases clipped from V and 6 bases from J, the junction kept 14 bases outside the gene matches. The CDR3 is made up of 16 amino acids. In germline, CDR1 is SNHLY, CDR2 FYNNEI. CDR3 in amino acids: CASTQGGTGRSNEQFF. The CDR3 coding sequence is TGTGCCAGCACCCAAGGGGGGACAGGTCGATCCAATGAGCAGTTCTTC.

This clonotype was picked up many times. The CDR3 sequence is CASRQGVLEEKLFF. The CDR3 DNA is TGTGCCAGCAGGCAAGGGGTTTTGGAGGAAAAACTGTTTTTT. The chain has TRBV5-6 and TRBJ1-4; maybe TRBD1 (5 bases). Germline V gene lookup returns CDR1 SGHDT and CDR2 YYEEEE. V lost 5 bases, J lost 8 bases, and 16 bases lay in between. CDR3 length equals 14 residues.

This chain connects TRBV20-1 to TRBJ2-5; 7 nucleotides agree with TRBD2. Germline V gives CDR1 DFQATT, CDR2 SNEGSKA (reference sequence). CDR3 length: 13 amino acids. J lost 3 bases, V lost 1 base, and 2 bases had no gene match. CDR3 protein: CSARGSGEETQYF. In DNA, the CDR3 is TGCAGTGCTAGAGGGAGCGGGGAAGAGACCCAGTACTTC.

This chain joins TRBV20-1 and TRBJ1-1; maybe TRBD1 (6 bases). V shed 5 bases and J shed 5 bases, with 15 bases lying between them. Germline loops: CDR1 DFQATT, CDR2 SNEGSKA (reference sequence). The CDR3 length is 13 residues. CDR3 DNA: TGCAGTGCTTGGGCGGGGGGCTGGACTGAAGCTTTCTTT. Translating it yields CSAWAGGWTEAFF.

This clonotype has just a few counts. The chain joins TRBV5-5 to TRBJ1-2, with D possibly matching TRBD1 (5 bases). The CDR3 runs 14 residues. Germline V CDR1 and CDR2: SGHKS, YYEKEE (reference sequence). Trimming removed 3 bases from V and 3 bases from J, with 12 bases in between. The CDR3 nucleotides read TGTGCCAGCAGCTCACAGGCATTACACTATGGCTACACCTTC. Amino acid sequence: CASSSQALHYGYTF. Using reference TRBV5-5 and TRBJ1-2 for the parts outside the CDR3, the full variable domain is DAGVTQSPTHLIKTRGQQVTLRCSPISGHKSVSWYQQVLGQGPQFIFQYYEKEERGRGNFPDRFSARQFPNYSSELNVNALLLGDSALYLCASSSQALHYGYTFGSGTRLTVV.

This clonotype has only a few counts. V usage is TRBV5-5 and J usage is TRBJ1-4; TRBD1 might be the D (6 bases). The CDR3 consists of 16 residues. Per germline, CDR1 SGHKS and CDR2 YYEKEE (reference sequence). V gave up 4 bases and J gave up 7 bases, with 20 bases separating them. The CDR3: CASSQPGQGWPEKLFF. DNA for the CDR3: TGTGCCAGCAGCCAGCCGGGACAAGGTTGGCCTGAAAAACTGTTTTTT.

Only a few counts were recorded for this clonotype. The CDR3 DNA is TGCAGTGCTAGTGGGGGCTTTTCAGGGATCACCGGGGAGCTGTTTTTT. Translation: CSASGGFSGITGELFF. V gene TRBV20-1 combines with J gene TRBJ2-2; tentative D call: TRBD1 (6 bases). Per the germline V gene, CDR1 is DFQATT and CDR2 is SNEGSKA (reference sequence). The CDR3 has 16 residues. Trimming pared 3 bases from V and 4 bases from J, leaving 18 bases between.

This clonotype was seen a handful of times. This chain joins TRBV12-3 or TRBV12-4 and TRBJ1-4; D gene ambiguous. The germline V and J ends were trimmed by 6 bases and 5 bases, with 13 bases remaining between them. The CDR3 consists of 14 residues. The CDR3 reads CASRLARPNEKLFF. In DNA, the CDR3 is TGTGCCAGCAGACTGGCCCGCCCAAATGAAAAACTGTTTTTT.

This clonotype was detected many times. This chain links TRBV20-1 with TRBJ1-4; 7 bases fit TRBD1. The germline V gene has CDR1 DFQATT and CDR2 SNEGSKA (reference sequence). After removal of 7 bases from V and 5 bases from J, the junction contained 7 bases not matched to a gene. The CDR3 consists of 13 residues. The CDR3 DNA follows: TGCAGTGGGGAGAAGGGGGCAAATGAAAAACTGTTTTTT. It is translated as CSGEKGANEKLFF.

This clonotype occurred many times. The V gene is TRBV10-3, the J gene TRBJ2-3; 14 nucleotides agree with TRBD2. The germline CDR1 and CDR2 sequences are ENHRY and SYGVKD. This CDR3 has 17 residues. With V trimmed by 2 bases and J by 3 bases, 4 bases remained unmatched. In nucleotides, the CDR3 is TGTGCCATCAGTGAGACAAGGACTAGCGGGGGGACAGATACGCAGTATTTT. The encoded protein is CAISETRTSGGTDTQYF.

This clonotype was seen more than once but under ten times. The chain uses TRBV6-5 and TRBJ2-7; D is uncertain. This CDR3 comprises 16 residues. The germline CDR1 and CDR2 sequences are MNHEY and SVGAGI. V was clipped by 0 bases and J by 3 bases, with 15 bases between them. DNA for the CDR3: TGTGCCAGCAGTTACTCTTACGGCCTCCGCCACTACGAGCAGTACTTC. It is translated as CASSYSYGLRHYEQYF.

The chain carries TRBV18 and TRBJ2-6; D possibly corresponds to TRBD1 (7 bases). The CDR3 is 18 residues long. V was trimmed by 0 bases and J by 4 bases, leaving 16 bases between them. Germline V gene data show CDR1 as KGHSH and CDR2 as LQKENI. The CDR3 DNA reads as TGTGCCAGCTCACCACCGGGACAGCCGGCGGGGGGGGCCAACGTCCTGACTTTC. It encodes CASSPPGQPAGGANVLTF.

This clonotype has only a few counts. The rearrangement joins TRBV5-1 to TRBJ1-1; the D gene is possibly TRBD1 (6 bases). Germline V gene data show CDR1 as SGHRS and CDR2 as YFSETQ. V was trimmed by 0 bases and J by 11 bases, leaving 14 bases between them. There are 13 residues in the CDR3. This chain's CDR3 is CASSLAIRGDAFF. The CDR3 nucleotides read TGCGCCAGCAGCTTGGCCATCAGGGGAGACGCTTTCTTT. Together with reference TRBV5-1 and TRBJ1-1, the CDR3 gives the full variable domain: KAGVTQTPRYLIKTRGQQVTLSCSPISGHRSVSWYQQTPGQGLQFLFEYFSETQRNKGNFPGRFSGRQFSNSRSEMNVSTLELGDSALYLCASSLAIRGDAFFGQGTRLTVV.

The sample holds a few counts of this clonotype. V is TRBV18 and J is TRBJ2-1; 7 nucleotides align to TRBD1. Germline CDR1 and CDR2: KGHSH and LQKENI. V was pared by 2 bases and J by 6 bases, with 1 base of the junction left unmatched. CDR3 length equals 13 residues. CDR3 bases: TGTGCCAGCTCACCATGGGACAGCAATGAGCAGTTCTTC. This gives the protein CASSPWDSNEQFF. Based on the CDR3 plus reference TRBV18 and TRBJ2-1, the full variable domain is NAGVMQNPRHLVRRRGQEARLRCSPMKGHSHVYWYRQLPEEGLKFMVYLQKENIIDESGMPKERFSAEFPKEGPSILRIQQVVRGDSAAYFCASSPWDSNEQFFGPGTRLTVL.

The V call is TRBV7-8, the J call TRBJ2-1; D tentatively reads TRBD1 or TRBD2 (5 bases each). Looked up from germline, CDR1 is SGHVS and CDR2 is FQNEAQ. V gave up 1 base and J gave up 8 bases, with 9 bases separating them. CDR3 length equals 13 residues. CDR3 sequence: CASSLEVGHEQFF. The CDR3 region has the DNA TGTGCCAGCAGCTTAGAAGTGGGACATGAGCAGTTCTTC.

This clonotype has only a few counts. The chain carries TRBV7-6 and TRBJ2-7; D is uncertain. The CDR3 runs to 13 residues. With 2 bases removed from V and 3 bases from J, the gap between germline ends came to 8 bases. CDR1 SGHVS and CDR2 FNYEAQ come from the germline V gene. The CDR3 loop is CASSLRKGYEQYF. CDR3 nucleotides: TGTGCCAGCAGCTTAAGGAAGGGCTACGAGCAGTACTTC.

The chain combines TRBV20-1 with TRBJ1-1; D possibly corresponds to TRBD1 (5 bases). Germline V gives CDR1 DFQATT, CDR2 SNEGSKA (reference sequence). CDR3 length equals 14 residues. Trimming removed 1 base at V and 9 bases at J, with 18 bases between. CDR3 DNA: TGCAGTGCTAGAGGTCAGGGTCGGGTTGGCAAAGCTTTCTTT. Translated, it gives CSARGQGRVGKAFF.

This clonotype occurred a few times. The V call is TRBV20-1, the J call TRBJ1-1; no reliable D call. The CDR3 is 13 amino acids. V was pared by 0 bases and J by 5 bases, with 10 bases between. From germline, CDR1 is DFQATT and CDR2 SNEGSKA (reference sequence). For the CDR3, the DNA is TGCAGTGCTAGAGAGGCAGGTTGGACTGAAGCTTTCTTT. Residues: CSAREAGWTEAFF.

The chain combines TRBV5-1 with TRBJ2-2; 7 positions agree with TRBD2. J was trimmed by 4 bases and V by 0 bases; bases with no gene match: 6. The germline V gene encodes CDR1 SGHRS and CDR2 YFSETQ. CDR3 length equals 16 residues. CDR3 residues: CASSLAAGVGTGELFF. In DNA form, the CDR3 reads TGCGCCAGCAGCTTGGCCGCGGGGGTTGGCACCGGGGAGCTGTTTTTT.